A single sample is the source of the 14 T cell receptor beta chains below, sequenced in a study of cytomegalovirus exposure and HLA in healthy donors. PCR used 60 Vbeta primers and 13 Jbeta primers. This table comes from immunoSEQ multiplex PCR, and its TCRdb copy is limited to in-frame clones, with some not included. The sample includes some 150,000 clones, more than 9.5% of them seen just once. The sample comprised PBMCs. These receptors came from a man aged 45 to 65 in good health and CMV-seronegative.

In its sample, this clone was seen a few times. The CDR3 bases are TGTGCCAGCAGCAGTGGAAGACAGACTGAAGCTTTCTTT. The encoded protein is CASSSGRQTEAFF. The rearrangement joins TRBV21-1 to TRBJ1-1; TRBD1, the table's D call, lacks a check against the DNA. TRBV21-1 is a recognized pseudogene. The CDR3 runs to 13 residues.

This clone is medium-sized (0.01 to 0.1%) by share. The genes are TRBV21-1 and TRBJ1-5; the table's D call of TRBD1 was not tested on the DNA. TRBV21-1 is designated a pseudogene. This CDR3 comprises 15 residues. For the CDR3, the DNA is TGTGCCAGCAGCGTCCGGGACAGGGGCAATCAGCCCCAGCATTTT. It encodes CASSVRDRGNQPQHF.

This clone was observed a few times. This CDR3 is CASSLDGATNEKLFF. The DNA for the CDR3 is TGCGCCAGCAGCTTGGACGGTGCAACTAATGAAAAACTGTTTTTT. The chain employs TRBV5-1 and TRBJ1-4, with no clear D. This CDR3 has 15 residues. V was trimmed by 0 bases and J by 0 bases, leaving 6 bases between them. CDR1 is SGHRS and CDR2 is YFSETQ in the germline V gene.

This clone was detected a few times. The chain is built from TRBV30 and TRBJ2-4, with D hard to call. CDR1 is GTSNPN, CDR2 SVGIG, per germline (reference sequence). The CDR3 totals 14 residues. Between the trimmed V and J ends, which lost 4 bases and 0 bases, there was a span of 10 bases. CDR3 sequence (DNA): TGTGCCTGGAACGGTTACTTAGCCAAAAACATTCAGTACTTC. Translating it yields CAWNGYLAKNIQYF.

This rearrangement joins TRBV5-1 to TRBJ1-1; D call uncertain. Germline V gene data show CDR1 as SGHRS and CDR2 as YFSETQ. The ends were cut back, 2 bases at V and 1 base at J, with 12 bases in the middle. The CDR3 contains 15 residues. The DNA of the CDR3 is TGCGCCAGCAGCTTAGCGGGAGCTGCGAACACTGAAGCTTTCTTT. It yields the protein CASSLAGAANTEAFF. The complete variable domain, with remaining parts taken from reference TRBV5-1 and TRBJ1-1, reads KAGVTQTPRYLIKTRGQQVTLSCSPISGHRSVSWYQQTPGQGLQFLFEYFSETQRNKGNFPGRFSGRQFSNSRSEMNVSTLELGDSALYLCASSLAGAANTEAFFGQGTRLTVV.

The CDR3 loop is CASRLGAGGKYNEQFF. The CDR3 DNA sequence: TGCGCCAGCAGGCTTGGGGCGGGGGGCAAGTACAATGAGCAGTTCTTC. This chain links TRBV5-1 with TRBJ2-1, with TRBD2 matching over 8 bases. Trimming at V came to 5 bases and at J to 4 bases, leaving 11 bases not matched to a gene. The CDR3 runs to 16 residues. Germline V gives CDR1 SGHRS, CDR2 YFSETQ.

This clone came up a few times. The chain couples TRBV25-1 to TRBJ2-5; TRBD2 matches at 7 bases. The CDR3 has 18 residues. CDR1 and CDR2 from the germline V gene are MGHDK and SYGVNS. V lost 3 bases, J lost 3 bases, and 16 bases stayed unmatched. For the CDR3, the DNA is TGTGCCAGCAGTGACCCGAGAGTACCGCGAGCGGGGAAAGAGACCCAGTACTTC. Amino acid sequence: CASSDPRVPRAGKETQYF. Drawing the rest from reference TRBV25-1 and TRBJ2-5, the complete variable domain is EADIYQTPRYLVIGTGKKITLECSQTMGHDKMYWYQQDPGMELHLIHYSYGVNSTEKGDLSSESTVSRIRTEHFPLTLESARPSHTSQYLCASSDPRVPRAGKETQYFGPGTRLLVL.

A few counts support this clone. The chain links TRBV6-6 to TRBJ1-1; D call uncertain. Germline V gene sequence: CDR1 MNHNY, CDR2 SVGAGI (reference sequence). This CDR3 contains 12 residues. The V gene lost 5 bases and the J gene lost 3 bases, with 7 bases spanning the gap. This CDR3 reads CASSKQDTEAFF. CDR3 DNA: TGTGCCAGCAGTAAACAAGACACTGAAGCTTTCTTT.

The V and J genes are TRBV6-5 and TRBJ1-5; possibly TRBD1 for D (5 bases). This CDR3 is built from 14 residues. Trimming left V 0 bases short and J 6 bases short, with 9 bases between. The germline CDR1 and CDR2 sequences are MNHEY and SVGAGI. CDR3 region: CASSYSGRGQPQHF. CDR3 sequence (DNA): TGTGCCAGCAGTTACTCGGGGAGGGGTCAGCCCCAGCATTTT.

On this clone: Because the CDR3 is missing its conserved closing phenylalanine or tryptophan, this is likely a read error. The CDR3 bases are TGTGCCAGCAACTACAGGGCCTCTAATGAAAAACTGTTTGTT. Translated, it gives CASNYRASNEKLFV. The chain links TRBV2 to TRBJ1-4, with D possibly matching TRBD1 (6 bases). CDR3 length: 14 amino acids. V lost 7 bases and J lost 3, with 12 bases in between. Per germline, CDR1 SNHLY and CDR2 FYNNEI.

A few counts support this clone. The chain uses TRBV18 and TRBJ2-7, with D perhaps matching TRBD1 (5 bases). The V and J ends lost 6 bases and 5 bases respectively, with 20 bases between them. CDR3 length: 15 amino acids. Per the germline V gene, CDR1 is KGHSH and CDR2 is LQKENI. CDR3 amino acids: CASSPDSVLKDEQYF. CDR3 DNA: TGTGCCAGCTCTCCCGACAGCGTCCTGAAGGACGAGCAGTACTTC.

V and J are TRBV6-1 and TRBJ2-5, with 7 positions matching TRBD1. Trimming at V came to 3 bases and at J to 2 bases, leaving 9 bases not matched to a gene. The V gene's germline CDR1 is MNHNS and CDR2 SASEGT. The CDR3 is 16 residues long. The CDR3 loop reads CASSELRGRSQETQYF. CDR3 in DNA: TGTGCCAGCAGTGAGTTAAGGGGGCGATCACAAGAGACCCAGTACTTC.

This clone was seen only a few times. The CDR3 sequence: CASSYSYRGNTEAFF. CDR3 nucleotides: TGTGCCAGCAGTTACTCCTACAGGGGGAACACTGAAGCTTTCTTT. This chain links TRBV6-5 with TRBJ1-1; TRBD1 matches 7 bases. The CDR3 sequence is 15 residues long. V shed 0 bases, J shed 1 base, and the junction held 2 bases outside the gene matches. Germline CDR1 and CDR2: MNHEY and SVGAGI.

The CDR3 sequence: CASSSARGQFGYTF. As DNA, the CDR3 is TGTGCCAGTAGTAGTGCCAGGGGGCAGTTTGGCTACACCTTC. The chain combines TRBV19 with TRBJ1-2; 8 nucleotides agree with TRBD1. Trimming removed 4 bases from V and 7 bases from J; junction bases left unmatched: 8. The germline gives CDR1 LNHDA, CDR2 SQIVND (reference sequence). This CDR3 is 14 amino acids long. Using reference TRBV19 and TRBJ1-2 for the parts outside the CDR3, the full variable domain is DGGITQSPKYLFRKEGQNVTLSCEQNLNHDAMYWYRQDPGQGLRLIYYSQIVNDFQKGDIAEGYSVSREKKESFPLTVTSAQKNPTAFYLCASSSARGQFGYTFGSGTRLTVV.